This T cell receptor (beta chain) comes out of a study of Ad26.COV2.S vaccination and SARS-CoV-2 variants. In the study overall: Into the muscle, Ad26.COV2.S was dosed once or twice, 56 days apart.

The protocol was immunoSEQ multiplex PCR, while the TCRdb copy is restricted to in-frame clones and leaves out a portion. The table has 300,000 to 350,000 clones, 70% to 90% seen once. Treatment denoted: around 19 received Ad26.COV2.S at low or high dose, single or two shots; 5 received placebo; per-sample allocation not given. After the first vaccine or placebo injection, samples were drawn on day 63. A word on this clone: As yet, its antigen is unknown.

Study-level findings and limits: Substantial breadth was reported for post-vaccination spike-specific CD8+ and CD4+ T cells. Vaccine recipients and placebo recipients showed similar non-spike TCR breadth.

There are 13 residues in the CDR3. Losses at the gene ends were 5 bases for V and 11 bases for J; bases not matched to a gene: 12. The genes are TRBV12-3 or TRBV12-4 and TRBJ2-7; TRBD2 matches 7 bases. Source: peripheral blood, taken in a trial of Ad26.COV2.S vaccine versus placebo. The sequence was obtained from a person between 18 and 65 years old who received the Ad26.COV2.S COVID-19 vaccine or a placebo. CDR3 sequence reads: CASSLGLDPREYF. The DNA for the CDR3 is TGTGCCAGCAGTCTAGGACTAGATCCAAGGGAGTACTTC.